These 7 T cell receptor beta chains came from one sample sequenced in a study of T cells in Graves' hyperthyroidism and ophthalmopathy. Researchers amplified the TCR beta CDR3 regions from RNA transcripts. The HTBI primer set drove a first-round RT-PCR of the TCR CDR3. TCRdb re-called the multiplex PCR reads with MiXCR, one entry per CDR3 protein. The sample gives nearly 600,000 distinct CDR3 sequences, around 14% of which show up once; under 7% is in the top ten. Sequenced input: blood. The receptors originated from a woman between 25 and 40 years old with Graves' hyperthyroidism that later progressed to Graves' ophthalmopathy.

As for this clonotype: A much larger clone sits a single nucleotide away, making a read error possible. The chain carries TRBV28 and TRBJ2-3; a possible D gene is TRBD2 (5 bases). Germline V gives CDR1 MDHEN, CDR2 SYDVKM. V was pared by 6 bases and J by 4 bases, with 14 bases between. The CDR3 is made up of 14 amino acids. CDR3 region: CASRYGGPADTQYF. The DNA of the CDR3 is TGTGCCAGCAGATATGGAGGACCCGCAGATACGCAGTATTTT.

The chain recombines TRBV5-1 with TRBJ2-5; possibly TRBD2 for D (5 bases). V gave up 6 bases and J gave up 4 bases, with 13 bases separating them. Germline CDR1 reads SGHRS; CDR2 reads YFSETQ. The CDR3 covers 13 residues. The chain's CDR3 is CASTPAAGETQYF. DNA for the CDR3: TGCGCCAGCACCCCGGCTGCGGGAGAGACCCAGTACTTC.

The sample holds many counts of this clonotype. The chain carries TRBV25-1 and TRBJ2-3; no firm D call. The ends were cut back, 8 bases at V and 4 bases at J, with 16 bases in the middle. The CDR3 consists of 14 residues. The germline V gene has CDR1 MGHDK and CDR2 SYGVNS. CDR3 in DNA: TGTGCCAGCCTCTCACAATCGGGCGCAGATACGCAGTATTTT. As protein: CASLSQSGADTQYF.

This clonotype was found many times. The rearrangement uses TRBV12-3 or TRBV12-4 and TRBJ2-3; D gene unclear. There are 13 residues in the CDR3. Trimming removed 4 bases from V and 5 bases from J, with 10 bases in between. The CDR3 DNA reads TGTGCCAGCAGTTCCGATGTCAGAGATACGCAGTATTTT. Translation gives CASSSDVRDTQYF.

A note on this clonotype: A read error may be the cause here, since a much bigger clone is one base away. The chain couples TRBV2 to TRBJ2-4, with D perhaps being TRBD1 or TRBD2 (6 bases each). The germline CDR1 and CDR2 sequences are SNHLY and FYNNEI. CDR3 length equals 14 residues. V was cut by 10 bases and J by 2 bases, with 15 bases left in between. This chain's CDR3 is CAKKRGDPKNIQYF. The CDR3 nucleotides are TGTGCCAAGAAGAGGGGGGACCCCAAAAACATTCAGTACTTC.

Ten or more counts support this clonotype. V and J are TRBV10-3 and TRBJ2-5, with 11 positions matching TRBD1. J was trimmed by 0 bases and V by 10 bases; bases with no gene match: 13. The CDR3 runs 17 residues. Germline V gene sequence: CDR1 ENHRY, CDR2 SYGVKD. The CDR3 spells CATKPGQGASYQETQYF. CDR3 coding DNA: TGTGCCACTAAACCAGGACAGGGGGCCTCCTACCAAGAGACCCAGTACTTC.

In its sample, this clonotype was seen a few times. The chain is built from TRBV5-6 and TRBJ2-2; D is uncertain. In germline, CDR1 is SGHDT, CDR2 YYEEEE. CDR3 length equals 14 residues. V lost 2 bases and J lost 6, with 11 bases in between. The CDR3 DNA reads as TGTGCCAGCAGCTTCCCCTACTCGGCCGGGGAGCTGTTTTTT. It encodes CASSFPYSAGELFF. Using reference TRBV5-6 and TRBJ2-2 for the parts outside the CDR3, the full variable domain is DAGVTQSPTHLIKTRGQQVTLRCSPKSGHDTVSWYQQALGQGPQFIFQYYEEEERQRGNFPDRFSGHQFPNYSSELNVNALLLGDSALYLCASSFPYSAGELFFGEGSRLTVL.